Sequencing of this T cell receptor beta chain was carried out in a study of blood T cell repertoires in COVID-19. Study details: PBMCs, B-cell-depleted T cells, or T cells were the source of the cDNA or gDNA that made up the material.

Assay used: immunoSEQ multiplex PCR; TCRdb lists only in-frame clones, some missing. This sample yields 200,000 to 300,000 clones, of which around 90% are seen a single time; about 0.7% belongs to the top ten. Germline V gene lookup returns CDR1 MGHDK and CDR2 SYGVNS. The CDR3 length is 12 residues. Losses at the gene ends were 4 bases for V and 9 bases for J; bases not matched to a gene: 6. The clonotype originates from a human donor in a cohort sampled during active COVID-19. The chain has TRBV25-1 and TRBJ2-7, with 7 bases lining up with TRBD1. What was sequenced was peripheral blood. CDR3 sequence (DNA): TGTGCCAGCAGTGCAAAGAGGGGGCGGCAGTACTTC. This gives the protein CASSAKRGRQYF.